The T cell receptor beta chain described here comes from a study of blood T cells in healthy people across ages. Next came a second PCR, run for roughly 7 to 12 cycles, which used a sample-barcoded 5' primer along with a J-beta primer mix. TCRdb passed the 5' RACE reads through MiXCR, listing each CDR3 protein once. The profile shows 1.2 million to 1.5 million distinct CDR3 sequences, 35% to 45% of them singletons. Note on this clonotype: Its antigen is as yet unknown.

The CDR3 runs to 15 residues. V lost 8 bases, J lost 1 base, and 15 bases lay in between. Germline V gene lookup returns CDR1 MNHEY and CDR2 SMNVEV (reference sequence). Study results and caveats: Versus aged donors, long-lived donors had higher diversity and more naive CD4+ cells.

This TCR came from a young woman in good health. Sequencing used blood. V and J are TRBV27 and TRBJ2-4; TRBD1 is a possible D gene (6 bases). CDR3 in amino acids: CASSRGIGAKNIQYF. For the CDR3, the DNA is TGTGCCAGCTCCAGGGGCATTGGGGCCAAAAACATTCAGTACTTC.